Here is one TCR beta chain with its context. This sample stems from a study of control samples from healthy donors and cancer patients. TCRdb keeps only in-frame clones here, not all; method: immunoSEQ multiplex PCR. The table lists about 77,000 clones, approximately 92% of them singletons. The TCR was taken from a woman aged 55-69 years in good health. The sequenced material came from blood.

CDR3 protein: CASSVGLAGGPGYNEQFF. The CDR3 coding sequence is TGCGCCAGCAGTGTGGGACTAGCGGGAGGGCCGGGGTACAATGAGCAGTTCTTC. The V gene is TRBV10-2, the J gene TRBJ2-1; 16 bases map to TRBD2. J lost 4 bases, V lost 4 bases, and 7 bases had no gene match. Germline V gene data show CDR1 as WSHSY and CDR2 as SAAADI. The CDR3 is 18 residues long.